This entry features one T cell receptor (beta chain) sequence. The antigen remains unidentified. This sequence may be a read error, since a much larger clone differs from it by one base. This sample's RNA came from whole unsorted tissue. Chemotherapy-naive patients with new lung cancer underwent thoracic surgery in China, August–late 2014. Three rounds of nested PCR, following a modified ARM-PCR protocol, produced the TCRbeta library. Via MiXCR, TCRdb re-called the multiplex PCR reads, giving one row per CDR3 protein. The sample yields around 99,000 distinct CDR3 sequences, more than 70% seen once. CDR3 length: 14 amino acids. The V and J ends lost 7 bases and 6 bases, in that order; junction bases with no gene match: 12. The sample belongs to a study of tumor and adjacent non-tumor tissue in lung cancer. Study details: Stage I to III disease affected roughly 10 men and a handful of women aged 31 to 76.

Study-level results: In normal lung, the top 100 clones were significantly more dominant than in tumor.

The chain carries TRBV6-7 and TRBJ2-7, with 7 bases identical to TRBD1. TRBV6-7 is filed as an ORF, its function uncertain. The TCR comes from a woman in her sixties with non-small cell lung cancer. Material for sequencing was lung tumor tissue. CDR3 DNA sequence: TGTGCCAGCACTCCTACACAGGGGAGTTTCGAGCAGTACTTC. Encoded protein: CASTPTQGSFEQYF.